This paragraph covers one TCR beta chain sequence. Its cognate antigen is unknown. The study ran its PCR with 60 Vbeta and 13 Jbeta primers. Only in-frame clones appear in the TCRdb table, and some are missing; sequencing was by immunoSEQ multiplex PCR. The sample includes approximately 85,000 clones, around 80% seen only once; the top ten take 7.3%. This record comes from a study of cytomegalovirus exposure and HLA in healthy donors. Study-level background: The Caucasian-associated ancestry cluster contained more than 75% of the approximately 430 genotyped donors. The study's findings and limits: A prior analysis recorded that most TCR beta V segments were productive about 87% or about 30% of the time. In a later analysis, the majority of CMV-associated beta chains seemingly showed HLA restriction. Some TCR beta chains (164 of them) were listed as cytomegalovirus-associated.

The CDR3 sequence is 14 residues long. V was shortened by 0 bases and J by 3 bases, with 9 bases between the two germline ends. CDR1 and CDR2 (germline): SGHDT, YYEEEE. The specimen was PBMCs. The chain combines TRBV5-6 with TRBJ1-2; possibly TRBD1 for D (5 bases). The receptor was isolated from a man younger than 40 in good health and CMV-seronegative. CDR3: CASSLAGRDYGYTF. The DNA for the CDR3 is TGTGCCAGCAGCTTGGCGGGCAGGGACTATGGCTACACCTTC. The full variable domain, in which reference TRBV5-6 and TRBJ1-2 provide the parts outside the CDR3, is DAGVTQSPTHLIKTRGQQVTLRCSPKSGHDTVSWYQQALGQGPQFIFQYYEEEERQRGNFPDRFSGHQFPNYSSELNVNALLLGDSALYLCASSLAGRDYGYTFGSGTRLTVV.